These T cell receptor beta chains were read from a single sample in a study of shared clonotypes between healthy human individuals. Assay used: immunoSEQ multiplex PCR; TCRdb lists only in-frame clones, some missing. The sample lists around 2.1 million clones, about 93% occurring once. Sequenced: naive CD8+ T cells from PBMCs. Receptors were obtained from a man between 18 and 29 years old in good health. Some clones in this sample may be carry-over from other donors' samples. Both conserved end residues are part of each CDR3. The D gene is left open where the match is weak. Not every row has a clone size; where given, it reads once, few, many or a size class.

d_call	v_call	clone_size	j_call	cdr3_nt	cdr3_aa
TRBD2	TRBV5-8	.	TRBJ2-3	TGTGCCAGCAGCCCGTACGAGACTAGCGGGACAGATACGCAGTATTTT	CASSPYETSGTDTQYF
.	TRBV7-9	.	TRBJ1-4	TGTGCCAGCAGCCATACACAAGGGAAGCACGAAAAACTGTTTTTT	CASSHTQGKHEKLFF
.	TRBV27	.	TRBJ2-1	TGTGCCAGCAGTTGGGTCGGGAGCTCCTACAATGAGCAGTTCTTC	CASSWVGSSYNEQFF
TRBD1	TRBV4-1	.	TRBJ1-1	TGCGCCAGCAGCCAAATTATCGGGACAGGGGGTAGAGGCTCTGAAGCTTTCTTT	CASSQIIGTGGRGSEAFF
.	TRBV27	.	TRBJ1-2	TGTGCCAGCAGTTTACTCGGGGAGAGTGGCTACACCTTC	CASSLLGESGYTF
.	TRBV27	.	TRBJ2-3	TGTGCCAGCAGCACCTCAGGATTGGGTGGTCTCACAGATACGCAGTATTTT	CASSTSGLGGLTDTQYF
.	TRBV7-2	once	TRBJ1-2	TGTGCCAGCAGGGGCCTAACAGGGAGAGGAGGCTATGGCTACACCTTC	CASRGLTGRGGYGYTF
.	TRBV7-9	.	TRBJ1-4	TGTGCCAGCAGCTTAGAGGGGAGAAATGAAAAACTGTTTTTT	CASSLEGRNEKLFF
TRBD1	TRBV19	.	TRBJ1-1	TGTGCCAGTAGTTTAGGTTCGACAGGGGGCACTGAAGCTTTCTTT	CASSLGSTGGTEAFF
TRBD2	TRBV9	.	TRBJ2-7	TGTGCCAGCAGCGCCAGTCCTAGCGGGCATGCCTACGAGCAGTACTTC	CASSASPSGHAYEQYF
.	TRBV28	.	TRBJ2-7	TGTGCCAGCAGTTTATGGTCGGGACCCAACTACGAGCAGTACTTC	CASSLWSGPNYEQYF
TRBD1	TRBV19	.	TRBJ2-1	TGTGCCAGTAGTCCTCGACAGGGTTCCTACAATGAGCAGTTCTTC	CASSPRQGSYNEQFF
TRBD2	TRBV5-1	.	TRBJ2-7	TGCGCCAGCAGCTTGAGGCCCGGACTAGCGGGAGTGGGGGAGCAGTACTTC	CASSLRPGLAGVGEQYF
TRBD1	TRBV7-3	.	TRBJ1-1	TGTGCCAGCAGCCCCGGACAGGGAATAATGAACACTGAAGCTTTCTTT	CASSPGQGIMNTEAFF
.	TRBV27	once	TRBJ2-6	TGTGCCAGCAGTTCTACCAGACCAGCCTCTGGGGCCAACGTCCTGACTTTC	CASSSTRPASGANVLTF
TRBD1	TRBV27	.	TRBJ2-1	TGTGCCAGCAGTTTACTCTCCGAACAGGGGCTCAACAATGAGCAGTTCTTC	CASSLLSEQGLNNEQFF
.	TRBV21-1	few	TRBJ1-1	TGTGCCAGCAGCAAAGGGACAGGAGTAGAAGCTTTCTTT	CASSKGTGVEAFF
TRBD1	TRBV5-6	.	TRBJ2-7	TGTGCCAGCAGCCCTAGGGACAGACCCTACGAGCAGTACTTC	CASSPRDRPYEQYF
TRBD1	TRBV4-1	.	TRBJ2-2	TGCGCCAGCAGCCAATCCGGACAGGGACCCGGGGAGCTGTTTTTT	CASSQSGQGPGELFF
.	TRBV6-6	.	TRBJ2-2	TGTGCCAGCAGTTACACTATGCCCGGGGAGCTGTTTTTT	CASSYTMPGELFF
.	TRBV7-3	.	TRBJ2-7	TGTGCCAGCAGCCCCGGGCGGGGCTACGAGCAGTACTTC	CASSPGRGYEQYF
.	TRBV19	once	TRBJ2-7	TGTGCCAGTAGTATTCAGGTGGGGGGTCCGGGCGAGCAGTACTTC	CASSIQVGGPGEQYF
TRBD2	TRBV27	.	TRBJ2-1	TGTGCCAGCTTAGCGGGAGGTTACAATGAGCAGTTCTTC	CASLAGGYNEQFF
TRBD2	TRBV6-1	.	TRBJ2-1	TGTGCCAGCAGTGAAGTGGCGGGAGGGCTCAATGAGCAGTTCTTC	CASSEVAGGLNEQFF
.	TRBV27	.	TRBJ2-7	TGTGCCAGCAGTTTAATTTCGAGCTCCTACGAGCAGTACTTC	CASSLISSSYEQYF
TRBD1	TRBV18	.	TRBJ1-1	TGTGCCAGCTCACCACGGGACAGAGGCACTGAAGCTTTCTTT	CASSPRDRGTEAFF
.	TRBV4-2	.	TRBJ2-7	TGTGCCAGCAGCCAAGAGAGAGGCTCCTACGAGCAGTACTTC	CASSQERGSYEQYF
.	TRBV11-2	.	TRBJ2-7	TGTGCCAGCAGCTTGGGTCCCCCCTACGAGCAGTACTTC	CASSLGPPYEQYF
.	TRBV7-9	.	TRBJ1-6	TGTGCCAGCAGCTTGCTGAGGGGGTCGAACTCACCCCTCCACTTT	CASSLLRGSNSPLHF
.	TRBV6-1	.	TRBJ1-5	TGTGCCAGCACACCCACAGGTCTCAATCAGCCCCAGCATTTT	CASTPTGLNQPQHF
TRBD1	TRBV6-1	once	TRBJ2-3	TGTGCCAGCAGTGGGTGGGGGGACAGGGACACAGATACGCAGTATTTT	CASSGWGDRDTDTQYF
TRBD2	TRBV12-5	.	TRBJ2-3	TGTGCTAGTGGTCACAGCTCCCCTAGCGGGGTCACAGATACGCAGTATTTT	CASGHSSPSGVTDTQYF
.	TRBV4-1	.	TRBJ1-2	TGCGCCAGCAGCCCTGGGTGGGGTGGCCCCTATGGCTACACCTTC	CASSPGWGGPYGYTF
.	TRBV19	.	TRBJ1-5	TGTGCCAGTAGTATATCTCGCAGGGTAAGCAATCAGCCCCAGCATTTT	CASSISRRVSNQPQHF
.	TRBV27	.	TRBJ1-1	TGTGCCAGCAGTTTAGCGGAGAACACTGAAGCTTTCTTT	CASSLAENTEAFF
TRBD1	TRBV19	.	TRBJ1-2	TGTGCCAGTAGTATAGTGGGGACAGTCTATGGCTACACCTTC	CASSIVGTVYGYTF
.	TRBV19	.	TRBJ2-1	TGTGCCAGTAGTATGAATCGGGGGGCGCCCTACAATGAGCAGTTCTTC	CASSMNRGAPYNEQFF
TRBD1	TRBV7-2	.	TRBJ2-1	TGTGCCAGCAGCGCAAGACAGGGACCTGAGCAGTTCTTC	CASSARQGPEQFF
.	TRBV9	.	TRBJ1-2	TGTGCCAGCAGCGTAGTGGGTGGGACCGGCTATGGCTACACCTTC	CASSVVGGTGYGYTF
.	TRBV28	.	TRBJ2-7	TGTGCCAGCAGTCTTTGGGGGCTATACGAGCAGTACTTC	CASSLWGLYEQYF
TRBD1	TRBV9	.	TRBJ1-1	TGTGCCAGCAGCTATACAGGGGGGACTGAAGCTTTCTTT	CASSYTGGTEAFF
TRBD1	TRBV29-1	.	TRBJ2-7	TGCAGCGTTGAAGCATTGGACCGGGACAGGTCCTTTGAGCAGTACTTC	CSVEALDRDRSFEQYF
TRBD2	TRBV14	.	TRBJ2-7	TGTGCCAGCAGCCCCTGGACTAGCGGGAGCCCCTACGAGCAGTACTTC	CASSPWTSGSPYEQYF
.	TRBV27	.	TRBJ2-1	TGTGCCAGCAGTTTCTCTGTTTTATATGAGCAGTTCTTC	CASSFSVLYEQFF
.	TRBV7-9	few	TRBJ1-1	TGTGCCAGCAGCTTAGGAGTTCGAACTGAAGCTTTCTTT	CASSLGVRTEAFF
TRBD2	TRBV9	once	TRBJ2-1	TGTGCCAGCAGCCCTCGTACTAGCGGGGTTTACAATGAGCAGTTCTTC	CASSPRTSGVYNEQFF
.	TRBV19	.	TRBJ2-7	TGTGCCAGTAGTATCTTCATCGAGACTTCCGAGCAGTACTTC	CASSIFIETSEQYF
TRBD1	TRBV27	.	TRBJ2-1	TGTGCCAGCAGTCCGGACAGGGGTGACAATGAGCAGTTCTTC	CASSPDRGDNEQFF
TRBD1	TRBV29-1	.	TRBJ2-7	TGCAGCGTTAAACAACCCGGGACAGGGGTCTCCTACGAGCAGTACTTC	CSVKQPGTGVSYEQYF
TRBD2	TRBV4-3	.	TRBJ2-3	TGCGCCAGCAGCCAAGAACCCACTAGCGGGATGACAGATACGCAGTATTTT	CASSQEPTSGMTDTQYF
TRBD1	TRBV27	.	TRBJ1-2	TGTGCCAGCAGTTTAGTGACAGGGGGGTTATACTATGGCTACACCTTC	CASSLVTGGLYYGYTF
.	TRBV27	.	TRBJ2-7	TGTGCCAGCAGTTTGATGTCGGGAGACGAGCAGTACTTC	CASSLMSGDEQYF
.	TRBV28	once	TRBJ1-1	TGTGCCATCAAGCCCGGGCAGAGGGGCACTGAAGCTTTCTTT	CAIKPGQRGTEAFF
.	TRBV9	.	TRBJ2-1	TGTGCCAGCAGCGTGGCAGTTCCTACAGGGGAGCAGTTCTTC	CASSVAVPTGEQFF
TRBD2	TRBV29-1	.	TRBJ2-1	TGCAGCGTACTAGCGGGAGATACCAATGAGCAGTTCTTC	CSVLAGDTNEQFF
.	TRBV7-2	.	TRBJ2-7	TGTGCCAGCAGCTCACCCCTCAGCTACGAGCAGTACTTC	CASSSPLSYEQYF
.	TRBV7-6	.	TRBJ2-1	TGTGCCAGCAGCCGGTCGGGGGCCCACAATGAGCAGTTCTTC	CASSRSGAHNEQFF
TRBD2	TRBV2	.	TRBJ2-3	TGTGCCAGCGCCCGGGTCAGCGGGAGGGCCGACGGAGATACGCAGTATTTT	CASARVSGRADGDTQYF
TRBD1	TRBV9	.	TRBJ1-5	TGTGCCAGCAGCGAATGGGGGGACAGGGATCAGCCCCAGCATTTT	CASSEWGDRDQPQHF
.	TRBV27	.	TRBJ2-7	TGTGCCAGCAGCCCCTCCCAGGGAGAGGCGACCTACGAGCAGTACTTC	CASSPSQGEATYEQYF